The 21 T cell receptor beta chains listed next were all sequenced from one sample in a study of blood T cell repertoires in COVID-19. The method was immunoSEQ multiplex PCR; TCRdb's version includes in-frame clones alone and lacks a portion of them. The sample carries roughly 48,000 clones, approximately 89% recorded once. Sequencing used peripheral blood. All receptors derive from an elderly woman with acute or convalescent COVID-19.

This clone appeared once. The rearrangement joins TRBV13 to TRBJ1-4; 7 positions agree with TRBD1. V trimming: 5 bases; J trimming: 8 bases; junction bases outside the gene matches: 5. Germline CDR1 PRHDT, CDR2 FYEKMQ (reference sequence). The CDR3 has 13 amino acids. The chain's CDR3 is CASSRDREEKLFF. CDR3 nucleotide sequence: TGTGCCAGCAGCCGGGACAGAGAAGAAAAACTGTTTTTT.

The rearrangement uses TRBV19 and TRBJ1-3; D not resolved. The CDR3 is 14 amino acids. Trimming left V 5 bases short and J 3 bases short, with 11 bases between. Germline V lookup: CDR1 LNHDA, CDR2 SQIVND (reference sequence). CDR3 coding DNA: TGTGCCAGTAGTCCAGGCAGCGGTGGAAACACCATATATTTT. As protein: CASSPGSGGNTIYF.

The J gene is TRBJ1-1, the V gene TRBV11-2; D possibly corresponds to TRBD1 (6 bases). CDR1 and CDR2 (germline): SGHAT, FQNNGV. Between the trimmed V and J ends, which lost 5 bases and 7 bases, there was a span of 8 bases. This CDR3 contains 11 residues. CDR3 residues: CASSRTVEAFF. Here the CDR3 DNA reads TGTGCCAGCAGCAGGACAGTTGAAGCTTTCTTT.

The sample holds a few counts of this clone. The genes are TRBV7-2 and TRBJ2-7; 8 nucleotides line up with TRBD2. The V gene end was trimmed by 2 bases and the J gene end by 4 bases; junction bases not matched to a gene: 7. Germline V CDR1 and CDR2: SGHTA, FQGNSA. This CDR3 contains 15 residues. CDR3 DNA: TGTGCCAGCAGCTTATTCGCTAGCGGGTTATACGAGCAGTACTTC. This gives the protein CASSLFASGLYEQYF.

The chain links TRBV30 to TRBJ1-2; D is undetermined. Germline CDR1 GTSNPN, CDR2 SVGIG (reference sequence). V was clipped by 3 bases and J by 2 bases, with 10 bases between them. The CDR3 loop spans 13 amino acids. DNA for the CDR3: TGTGCCTGGAGGTCCCAGGCCAACTATGGCTACACCTTC. It encodes CAWRSQANYGYTF. Using reference TRBV30 and TRBJ1-2 for the parts outside the CDR3, the full variable domain is SQTIHQWPATLVQPVGSPLSLECTVEGTSNPNLYWYRQAAGRGLQLLFYSVGIGQISSEVPQNLSASRPQDRQFILSSKKLLLSDSGFYLCAWRSQANYGYTFGSGTRLTVV.

The chain joins TRBV19 to TRBJ2-1; 8 bases agree with TRBD1. The germline V gene has CDR1 LNHDA and CDR2 SQIVND (reference sequence). The junction had 9 bases not matched to a gene; V was cut back by 6 bases and J by 8 bases. CDR3 length: 14 residues. The CDR3 coding sequence is TGTGCCAGTAGGAACGGACAGGGAGGTTATGAGCAGTTCTTC. Amino acids: CASRNGQGGYEQFF. The whole variable domain, filled in from reference TRBV19 and TRBJ2-1, reads DGGITQSPKYLFRKEGQNVTLSCEQNLNHDAMYWYRQDPGQGLRLIYYSQIVNDFQKGDIAEGYSVSREKKESFPLTVTSAQKNPTAFYLCASRNGQGGYEQFFGPGTRLTVL.

The chain joins TRBV18 to TRBJ1-1; D uncertain. The CDR3 totals 14 residues. V lost 3 bases and J 4 bases, leaving 12 bases between the germline ends. The V gene's germline CDR1 is KGHSH and CDR2 LQKENI. As DNA, the CDR3 is TGTGCCAGCTCACCGGGCACCCGGCCCACTGAAGCTTTCTTT. It yields the protein CASSPGTRPTEAFF.

Only a few counts were recorded for this clone. The J gene is TRBJ1-6, the V gene TRBV3-1 (or the pseudogene TRBV3-2); D not resolved. This CDR3 has 14 residues. Between the trimmed V and J ends, which lost 0 bases and 7 bases, there was a span of 7 bases. Germline lookup yields CDR1 LGHDT and CDR2 YNNKEL (reference sequence). The CDR3 nucleotides are TGTGCCAGCAGCCAAGAGGTGCGGAATTCACCCCTCCACTTT. Protein product: CASSQEVRNSPLHF.

The chain links TRBV7-9 to TRBJ2-2; 9 nucleotides align to TRBD1. Germline V lookup: CDR1 SEHNR, CDR2 FQNEAQ (reference sequence). V shed 5 bases and J 5 bases; nucleotides not matched to a gene: 9. This CDR3 is built from 16 residues. CDR3 loop: CASSVPGTGRTGELFF. CDR3 DNA sequence: TGTGCCAGCAGCGTACCCGGGACAGGGCGTACCGGGGAGCTGTTTTTT.

The chain carries TRBV19 and TRBJ1-3; no reliable D call. The CDR3 runs to 16 residues. The germline V and J ends were trimmed by 3 bases and 8 bases, with 20 bases remaining between them. Germline CDR1 LNHDA, CDR2 SQIVND (reference sequence). CDR3 bases: TGTGCCAGTAGTATTTCGCCTCGGACTCCCACGGACACCATATATTTT. It is translated as CASSISPRTPTDTIYF.

This clone came up once. The J gene is TRBJ1-6, the V gene TRBV5-4; D is unclear. The V and J ends lost 0 bases and 7 bases respectively, with 14 bases between them. The germline V gene has CDR1 SGHNT and CDR2 YYREEE (reference sequence). The CDR3 has 16 amino acids. CDR3 loop: CASSLGAGRGNSPLHF. Here the CDR3 DNA reads TGTGCCAGCAGCTTGGGGGCGGGGAGAGGGAATTCACCCCTCCACTTT.

The V gene is TRBV14, the J gene TRBJ1-1; TRBD1 might be the D (5 bases). CDR1 is SGHDN and CDR2 is FVKESK in the germline V gene. The CDR3 totals 14 residues. V lost 3 bases and J lost 6, with 14 bases in between. The CDR3 bases are TGTGCCAGCAGCCACCTACAGGTGGGGCCTGAAGCTTTCTTT. It encodes CASSHLQVGPEAFF.

V usage is TRBV6-5 and J usage is TRBJ1-6, with D possibly matching TRBD1 (6 bases). CDR1 and CDR2 from the germline V gene are MNHEY and SVGAGI. The CDR3 has 15 residues. V lost 6 bases and J lost 3, with 12 bases in between. CDR3 residues: CASRTGGHYNSPLHF. DNA of the CDR3: TGTGCCAGCAGAACCGGGGGGCACTATAATTCACCCCTCCACTTT.

The chain is built from TRBV19 and TRBJ1-5, with D unresolved. CDR1 and CDR2 from the germline V gene are LNHDA and SQIVND (reference sequence). This CDR3 is built from 15 residues. With 1 base removed from V and 1 base from J, the gap between germline ends came to 8 bases. The CDR3: CASSIGGGSNQPQHF. CDR3 sequence (DNA): TGTGCCAGTAGTATAGGGGGAGGCAGCAATCAGCCCCAGCATTTT.

CDR3 in DNA: TGTGCCAGTAGTTCAGGACCGAAGACAGGGACCCAGTACTTC. This codes for CASSSGPKTGTQYF. The chain couples TRBV19 to TRBJ2-5; weak D call: TRBD1 (6 bases). The germline V and J ends were trimmed by 5 bases and 7 bases, with 17 bases remaining between them. CDR1 and CDR2 (germline): LNHDA, SQIVND (reference sequence). This CDR3 spans 14 amino acids.

This clone has just one count. V gene TRBV15 combines with J gene TRBJ1-1, with TRBD1 as a possible D gene (6 bases). Germline CDR1 is LNHNV and CDR2 is YYDKDF (reference sequence). The CDR3 spans 16 residues. V dropped 8 bases and J dropped 3 bases, with 22 bases sitting between them. CDR3 region: CATPRGGAGVYTEAFF. The CDR3 DNA sequence: TGTGCCACCCCTCGGGGGGGCGCGGGTGTGTACACTGAAGCTTTCTTT.

V usage is TRBV20-1 and J usage is TRBJ1-2; D call uncertain. The CDR3 runs 11 residues. Germline CDR1 reads DFQATT; CDR2 reads SNEGSKA (reference sequence). V dropped 3 bases and J dropped 8 bases, with 10 bases sitting between them. This CDR3 reads CSASPEEGYTF. CDR3 bases: TGCAGTGCTAGCCCGGAGGAGGGCTACACCTTC.

The rearrangement links TRBV18 to TRBJ1-4; D ambiguous. Germline CDR1 is KGHSH and CDR2 is LQKENI. The V and J ends lost 3 bases and 0 bases respectively, with 8 bases between them. The CDR3 length is 15 residues. DNA of the CDR3: TGTGCCAGCTCACCGGAGGCGGCAACTAATGAAAAACTGTTTTTT. Translated, it gives CASSPEAATNEKLFF.

The chain links TRBV28 to TRBJ2-2; TRBD2 matches 7 bases. Germline V gives CDR1 MDHEN, CDR2 SYDVKM. V shed 5 bases and J 6 bases; nucleotides not matched to a gene: 12. The CDR3 length is 16 residues. The CDR3 DNA reads TGTGCCAGCAGTAATTTTTGGGAGGCGGGAGCCGGGGAGCTGTTTTTT. It translates to CASSNFWEAGAGELFF.

The table lists this clone with a count of one. The chain employs TRBV10-3 and TRBJ2-7, with 10 nucleotides matching TRBD1. The germline V gene has CDR1 ENHRY and CDR2 SYGVKD. The CDR3 is made up of 16 amino acids. The J segment lost 4 bases and the V segment lost 3 bases, leaving 9 bases of the junction unmatched. This chain's CDR3 is CAISDPGQGDAYEQYF. The CDR3 DNA follows: TGTGCCATCAGTGACCCCGGACAGGGGGACGCGTACGAGCAGTACTTC.

The chain uses TRBV14 and TRBJ2-7; the match to TRBD2 covers 10 bases. The length of the CDR3 is 15 residues. Germline CDR1 reads SGHDN; CDR2 reads FVKESK. With V trimmed by 3 bases and J by 7 bases, 9 bases remained unmatched. The DNA for the CDR3 is TGTGCCAGCAGCCAGGGACTAGCGAGCGTATGGGAGCAGTACGTC. It specifies CASSQGLASVWEQYV.